A selection of T cell receptor beta chains follows, all from one sample in a study of shared clonotypes between healthy human individuals. Using immunoSEQ multiplex PCR, the repertoire was profiled, and TCRdb retains in-frame clones only, with some absent. The data show some 2,000,000 clones, under 97% seen once. The material sequenced was naive CD4+ T cells sorted from blood. The receptors stem from a man aged 18-30 years in good health. CDR3s include the opening cysteine and the closing phenylalanine or tryptophan. Each record gives: CDR3 length, D gene, V gene, J gene, clone size, CDR3 protein, CDR3 DNA. The D gene is left open where the match is weak. Size is stated for part of the rows, as once, few or many counts, or as a class when the clone is expanded.

length: 12; D: -; V: TRBV5-5; J: TRBJ2-7; size: -; CDR3: CASSSETYEQYF; DNA: TGTGCCAGCAGCTCGGAAACCTACGAGCAGTACTTC
length: 13; D: -; V: TRBV30; J: TRBJ2-3; size: -; CDR3: CAWRHTGIYTQYF; DNA: TGTGCCTGGAGACACACAGGGATTTATACGCAGTATTTT
length: 15; D: TRBD2; V: TRBV10-3; J: TRBJ2-7; size: -; CDR3: CAIRGGGAGPYEQYF; DNA: TGTGCCATCAGGGGCGGGGGAGCGGGACCCTACGAGCAGTACTTC
length: 14; D: TRBD1; V: TRBV30; J: TRBJ2-2; size: -; CDR3: CAWSDRGGAGELFF; DNA: TGTGCCTGGAGTGACAGGGGTGGTGCCGGGGAGCTGTTTTTT
length: 14; D: -; V: TRBV5-1; J: TRBJ1-1; size: -; CDR3: CASSLEEENTEAFF; DNA: TGCGCCAGCAGCTTGGAAGAGGAGAACACTGAAGCTTTCTTT
length: 16; D: TRBD2; V: TRBV7-9; J: TRBJ2-7; size: -; CDR3: CASSPGGSGSTYEQYF; DNA: TGTGCCAGCAGCCCTGGGGGTAGCGGGTCGACCTACGAGCAGTACTTC
length: 13; D: -; V: TRBV2; J: TRBJ1-6; size: -; CDR3: CASSDDYNSPLHF; DNA: TGTGCCAGCAGTGACGATTATAATTCACCCCTCCACTTT
length: 13; D: -; V: TRBV18; J: TRBJ1-3; size: -; CDR3: CASSRGSGNTIYF; DNA: TGTGCCAGCTCACGAGGATCTGGAAACACCATATATTTT
length: 15; D: -; V: TRBV14; J: TRBJ1-4; size: -; CDR3: CASSQDRWTAGKLFF; DNA: TGTGCCAGCAGCCAAGATCGGTGGACCGCAGGGAAACTGTTTTTT
length: 15; D: -; V: TRBV6-5; J: TRBJ2-1; size: few; CDR3: CASRQVGGSYNEQFF; DNA: TGTGCCAGCAGGCAAGTGGGCGGTAGCTACAATGAGCAGTTCTTC
length: 12; D: -; V: TRBV15; J: TRBJ2-2; size: -; CDR3: CATSRAGGELFF; DNA: TGTGCCACCAGCAGAGCGGGGGGGGAGCTGTTTTTT
length: 15; D: TRBD1; V: TRBV11-3; J: TRBJ2-5; size: -; CDR3: CASSTTGGSQETQYF; DNA: TGTGCCAGCAGCACCACAGGGGGCTCTCAAGAGACCCAGTACTTC
length: 14; D: TRBD2; V: TRBV11-2; J: TRBJ2-1; size: -; CDR3: CASSPSGSKNEQFF; DNA: TGTGCCAGCAGCCCTAGCGGGAGCAAGAATGAGCAGTTCTTC
length: 15; D: TRBD2; V: TRBV19; J: TRBJ2-7; size: -; CDR3: CASSMTLAGTYEQYF; DNA: TGTGCCAGTAGTATGACACTAGCGGGGACCTACGAGCAGTACTTC